Shown below are 22 T cell receptor beta chains from a single sample sequenced in a study of glioma-infiltrating T cells (dated by TCRdb to the mid-2010s). This sample was sequenced with an Illumina MiSeq. TCR alpha and beta CDR3 regions were amplified with the iRepertoire nested amplicon-rescue multiplex PCR (arm-PCR) platform from RNA. TCRdb trimmed the raw reads at Q25, called clones with MiXCR and kept productive beta chains. Identical CDR3 protein sequences are pooled into one entry, listed with their most common genes and DNA. For this sample the table gives about 130,000 distinct CDR3 sequences, of which about 25% were detected only once. The ten top clones hold about 30% of the sample. Sequences were obtained from glioma tissue, nonneoplastic brain tissue, or PBMCs (not recorded which). The origin of the receptors is a human donor with low-grade glioma or glioblastoma, undergoing nonglioma brain surgery, or in good health (not recorded which).

The chain recombines TRBV24-1 with TRBJ2-5, with D perhaps matching TRBD1 or TRBD2 (5 bases each). Per the germline V gene, CDR1 is KGHDR and CDR2 is SFDVKD. Trimming cost V 2 bases and J 0 bases, with 9 bases left between them. The CDR3 is 15 residues long. The CDR3 nucleotides are TGTGCCACCAGTGATTCGGGGCGTTACCAAGAGACCCAGTACTTC. This encodes CATSDSGRYQETQYF.

In its sample, this clonotype was seen many times. The chain is built from TRBV27 and TRBJ2-2; D gene ambiguous. Germline V gene lookup returns CDR1 MNHEY and CDR2 SMNVEV (reference sequence). The CDR3 loop spans 14 amino acids. V lost 8 bases and J 0 bases, leaving 10 bases between the germline ends. CDR3 nucleotides: TGTGCCAGCGGACGGTTCGCGAACACCGGGGAGCTGTTTTTT. Encoded protein: CASGRFANTGELFF.

This clonotype has only a few counts. V and J are TRBV20-1 and TRBJ2-3, with 12 bases identical to TRBD2. The CDR3 extends over 15 amino acids. Germline V gene data show CDR1 as DFQATT and CDR2 as SNEGSKA (reference sequence). V shed 0 bases and J 8 bases; nucleotides not matched to a gene: 6. CDR3 nucleotides: TGCAGTGCTAGAGATACTAGCGGGGGGCACGTTACGCAGTATTTT. Translated: CSARDTSGGHVTQYF.

This clonotype was recorded a few times. The chain is built from TRBV20-1 and TRBJ1-5, with D unclear. Germline CDR1 and CDR2: DFQATT and SNEGSKA (reference sequence). There are 15 residues in the CDR3. The V end was cut by 4 bases, the J end by 9 bases, with 22 bases between. This CDR3 is CSAKIWGDPSRPQHF. The CDR3 DNA reads as TGCAGTGCTAAGATTTGGGGAGATCCATCGCGGCCCCAGCATTTT.

The genes are TRBV2 and TRBJ2-5, with 10 bases fitting TRBD2. The CDR3 runs to 16 residues. Germline values: CDR1 SNHLY, CDR2 FYNNEI. J was trimmed by 5 bases and V by 6 bases; bases with no gene match: 12. The chain's CDR3 is CASRGLAGGRMETQYF. The CDR3 nucleotides read TGTGCCAGCAGGGGGTTAGCGGGGGGCCGGATGGAGACCCAGTACTTC.

This clonotype showed up just a few times. V and J are TRBV14 and TRBJ2-5; D tentatively reads TRBD1 or TRBD2 (5 bases each). This CDR3 comprises 15 residues. Deletions cut 5 bases from V and 2 bases from J, with 15 bases between. Germline V gene lookup returns CDR1 SGHDN and CDR2 FVKESK. As DNA, the CDR3 is TGTGCCAGCAGCTCCGCGTGGGGGAAACAAGAGACCCAGTACTTC. This encodes CASSSAWGKQETQYF.

This clonotype was seen a few times. The J gene is TRBJ1-5, the V gene TRBV2; D ambiguous. V shed 8 bases and J shed 2 bases, with 16 bases lying between them. This CDR3 has 15 residues. Germline V CDR1 and CDR2: SNHLY, FYNNEI. CDR3 loop: CASETNQVGNQPQHF. CDR3 bases: TGTGCCAGCGAGACGAACCAGGTCGGCAATCAGCCCCAGCATTTT.

This clonotype was seen repeatedly, ten times or more. The CDR3 DNA is TGCAGTGCTAGAGTGTCCAGGGGAAGTCAGCCCCAGCATTTT. Translated, it gives CSARVSRGSQPQHF. V usage is TRBV20-1 and J usage is TRBJ1-5, with D maybe TRBD1 (6 bases). Deletions cut 1 base from V and 6 bases from J, with 13 bases between. Germline assignment: CDR1 DFQATT and CDR2 SNEGSKA (reference sequence). The CDR3 covers 14 residues.

This clonotype was seen ten or more times. CDR3 sequence reads: CSARDRGYEQYV. Written as DNA, the CDR3 is TGCAGTGCCAGGGACCGGGGCTACGAGCAGTACGTC. This chain connects TRBV20-1 to TRBJ2-7; D assignment may be TRBD1 or TRBD2 (5 bases each). V dropped 6 bases and J dropped 3 bases, with 12 bases sitting between them. The germline V gene has CDR1 DFQATT and CDR2 SNEGSKA (reference sequence). The CDR3 sequence is 12 residues long.

This clonotype is judged medium-sized. This chain connects TRBV27 to TRBJ2-5, with D perhaps matching TRBD1 or TRBD2 (5 bases each). Germline V gene lookup returns CDR1 MNHEY and CDR2 SMNVEV (reference sequence). V gave up 6 bases and J gave up 7 bases, with 15 bases separating them. The CDR3 has 13 residues. The chain's CDR3 is CASSSPPGTTQYF. Here the CDR3 DNA reads TGTGCCAGCAGCTCCCCCCCAGGGACGACCCAGTACTTC.

This clonotype has a handful of counts. A read error may be the cause here, since a much bigger clone is one base away. This chain uses TRBV2 with TRBJ2-1; 10 bases align to TRBD2. Germline values: CDR1 SNHLY, CDR2 FYNNEI. The CDR3 covers 14 residues. The CDR3: CASSHSGGRNGQFF. The CDR3 DNA is TGTGCCAGCAGCCATAGCGGGGGGAGAAATGGGCAGTTCTTC.

This clonotype was seen at least ten times. The chain combines TRBV28 with TRBJ2-5; perhaps TRBD1 as D (6 bases). The V end was cut by 5 bases, the J end by 6 bases, with 16 bases between. CDR3 length: 14 residues. The germline gives CDR1 MDHEN, CDR2 SYDVKM. The CDR3 is CASSPQQGVKTQYF. The DNA of the CDR3 is TGTGCCAGCAGTCCGCAACAGGGAGTGAAGACCCAGTACTTC.

V usage is TRBV7-9 and J usage is TRBJ2-3, with D possibly being TRBD1 or TRBD2 (7 bases each). V dropped 5 bases and J dropped 4 bases, with 13 bases sitting between them. The CDR3 totals 14 residues. Germline values: CDR1 SEHNR, CDR2 FQNEAQ (reference sequence). DNA of the CDR3: TGTGCCAGCAGCCTACAGGGGAGGGCAGATACGCAGTATTTT. This codes for CASSLQGRADTQYF.

Note on this clonotype: A much larger clone lies one base from this, so it may be a read error. V usage is TRBV20-1 and J usage is TRBJ2-5, with a tentative D call TRBD1 (5 bases). CDR1 and CDR2 from the germline V gene are DFQATT and SNEGSKA (reference sequence). The CDR3 runs 12 residues. Trimming left V 4 bases short and J 4 bases short, with 10 bases between. The CDR3: CSATAGRETQYF. As DNA, the CDR3 is TGCAGTGCTACAGCAGGGCGAGAGACCCAGTACTTC.

Comments on this clonotype: A much more abundant neighbour one base away suggests this may be a read error. The chain is built from TRBV7-2 and TRBJ2-1, with 14 bases lining up with TRBD2. V gave up 3 bases and J gave up 8 bases; unmatched junction bases: 0. Germline V gene data show CDR1 as SGHTA and CDR2 as FQGNSA. The CDR3 contains 14 residues. The chain's CDR3 is CASSLGLAGDEQFF. DNA of the CDR3: TGTGCCAGCAGCTTGGGACTAGCGGGGGATGAGCAGTTCTTC.

In DNA form, the CDR3 reads TGCAGTGCTGTCTTTGGGACAGGGACCTACGAGCAGTACGTC. Encoded protein: CSAVFGTGTYEQYV. V gene TRBV20-1 combines with J gene TRBJ2-7; 9 nucleotides line up with TRBD1. CDR1 is DFQATT and CDR2 is SNEGSKA in the germline V gene (reference sequence). The V gene end was trimmed by 5 bases and the J gene end by 2 bases; junction bases not matched to a gene: 7. The CDR3 loop spans 14 amino acids.

About this clonotype: This may arise from a read error, as a much more abundant clone is one base away. This chain links TRBV6-6 with TRBJ2-1; 9 bases agree with TRBD1. The CDR3 contains 15 residues. Germline loops: CDR1 MNHNY, CDR2 SVGAGI (reference sequence). As DNA, the CDR3 is TGTGCCAGCAGTTACAGCACAGGGGGCATCGGTGAGCAGCTCTTC. Its protein product is CASSYSTGGIGEQLF.

This clonotype was detected many times. The chain has TRBV6-1 and TRBJ1-5, with 9 bases matching TRBD1. The CDR3 is made up of 16 amino acids. Germline V gives CDR1 MNHNS, CDR2 SASEGT. Germline trimming cut 8 bases from V and 1 base from J; bases unmatched to any gene: 9. The CDR3 loop reads CASLLGTGLSNQPQHF. For the CDR3, the DNA is TGTGCCAGCTTATTAGGGACAGGGCTAAGCAATCAGCCCCAGCATTTT.

To note about this clonotype: One base away lies a much larger clone, so this may be a sequencing read error. This chain joins TRBV7-2 and TRBJ2-5, with D perhaps TRBD1 (6 bases). V was trimmed by 5 bases and J by 1 base, leaving 11 bases between them. The length of the CDR3 is 14 residues. The germline V gene has CDR1 SGHTA and CDR2 FQGNSA. The CDR3 nucleotides are TGTGCCAGCAGCCGCCGGACAGTCCAAGAGACCCAGTACTTC. It translates to CASSRRTVQETQYF.

This clonotype appeared a few times. V is TRBV19 and J is TRBJ1-2; D remains ambiguous. The CDR3 spans 12 residues. CDR1 LNHDA and CDR2 SQIVND come from the germline V gene (reference sequence). Trimming removed 7 bases from V and 0 bases from J, with 6 bases in between. The CDR3 region is CASTGANYGYTF. CDR3 sequence (DNA): TGTGCCAGTACCGGAGCTAACTATGGCTACACCTTC.

This clonotype was seen at least ten times. V usage is TRBV6-1 and J usage is TRBJ2-1; possible D gene TRBD2, 6 bases. The CDR3 runs to 14 residues. Germline V lookup: CDR1 MNHNS, CDR2 SASEGT. V gave up 6 bases and J gave up 8 bases, with 17 bases separating them. The CDR3 bases are TGTGCCAGCAGCCCCGGGAGCGGACGGGATGAGCAGTTCTTC. Protein product: CASSPGSGRDEQFF.

The J gene is TRBJ2-3, the V gene TRBV24-1; weak D call: TRBD1 (6 bases). Germline CDR1 is KGHDR and CDR2 is SFDVKD. V was clipped by 7 bases and J by 2 bases, with 15 bases between them. The length of the CDR3 is 15 residues. In DNA form, the CDR3 reads TGTGCCACCAGCCGGGACACTTTATTCACAGATACGCAGTATTTT. Amino acid sequence: CATSRDTLFTDTQYF.